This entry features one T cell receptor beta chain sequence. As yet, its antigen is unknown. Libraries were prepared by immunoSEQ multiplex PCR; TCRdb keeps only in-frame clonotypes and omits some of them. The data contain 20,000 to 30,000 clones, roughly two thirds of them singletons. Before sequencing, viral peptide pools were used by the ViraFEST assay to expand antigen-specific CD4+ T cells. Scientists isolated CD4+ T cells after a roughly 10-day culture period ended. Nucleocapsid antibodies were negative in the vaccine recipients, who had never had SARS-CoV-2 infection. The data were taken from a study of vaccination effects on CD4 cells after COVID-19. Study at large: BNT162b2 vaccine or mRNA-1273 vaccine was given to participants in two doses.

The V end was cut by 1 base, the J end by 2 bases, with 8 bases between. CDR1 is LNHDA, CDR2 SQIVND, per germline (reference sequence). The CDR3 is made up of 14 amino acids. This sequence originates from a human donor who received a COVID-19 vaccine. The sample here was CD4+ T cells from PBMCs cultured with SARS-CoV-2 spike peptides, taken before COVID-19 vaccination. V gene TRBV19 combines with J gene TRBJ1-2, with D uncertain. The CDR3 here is CASSIAVGNYGYTF. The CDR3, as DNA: TGTGCCAGTAGTATAGCCGTCGGAAACTATGGCTACACCTTC.